These 22 T cell receptor beta chains originate from one sample sequenced in a study of T-cell memory formation after mild COVID-19. A single record per CDR3 protein comes from TCRdb applying MiXCR to the 5' RACE reads. The sample records about 350,000 distinct CDR3 sequences, more than 20% being singletons. The sample comprised PBMCs or a T cell subset sorted from them (not recorded which). These receptors came from a man aged 18 to 29 who had mild COVID-19 (a few samples of this study predate the infection). Cell type and time point are not known.

This clonotype turned up a few times. The chain is built from TRBV19 and TRBJ1-2; D might be TRBD1 (6 bases). With 8 bases removed from V and 7 bases from J, the gap between germline ends came to 17 bases. CDR3 length equals 13 residues. Germline-derived CDR1 and CDR2 are LNHDA and SQIVND (reference sequence). DNA of the CDR3: TGTGCCAGTCAATCAGGACAGCCTTCTGGCTACACCTTC. Residues: CASQSGQPSGYTF. The whole variable domain, filled in from reference TRBV19 and TRBJ1-2, reads DGGITQSPKYLFRKEGQNVTLSCEQNLNHDAMYWYRQDPGQGLRLIYYSQIVNDFQKGDIAEGYSVSREKKESFPLTVTSAQKNPTAFYLCASQSGQPSGYTFGSGTRLTVV.

The rearrangement links TRBV7-6 to TRBJ2-1; TRBD1 matches 7 bases. After removal of 2 bases from V and 6 bases from J, the junction contained 10 bases not matched to a gene. The CDR3 loop spans 16 amino acids. Germline V gene sequence: CDR1 SGHVS, CDR2 FNYEAQ. CDR3 bases: TGTGCCAGCAGCTTAAATCCCGGCAGGGGGACCAATGAGCAGTTCTTC. Translated, it gives CASSLNPGRGTNEQFF.

The rearrangement links TRBV20-1 to TRBJ2-3; D call uncertain. The germline V gene has CDR1 DFQATT and CDR2 SNEGSKA (reference sequence). The V end lost 4 bases, the J end lost 3 bases, and 11 bases lay between the germline ends. This CDR3 has 13 amino acids. The CDR3 coding sequence is TGCAGTGCTACCGGTGGCCGGACAGATACGCAGTATTTT. It codes for CSATGGRTDTQYF.

The chain carries TRBV4-1 and TRBJ1-2; D gene uncertain. The CDR3 is 15 residues long. V was trimmed by 1 base and J by 6 bases, leaving 15 bases between them. The germline V gene encodes CDR1 MGHRA and CDR2 YSYEKL. DNA for the CDR3: TGCGCCAGCAGCCAAGTGGGATCCTACGGAGATGGCTACACCTTC. It yields the protein CASSQVGSYGDGYTF.

This clonotype was recorded a few times. J is TRBJ2-3 and V is TRBV4-1; TRBD2 matches 7 bases. The J segment lost 2 bases and the V segment lost 1 base, leaving 6 bases of the junction unmatched. The CDR3 has 16 residues. Germline values: CDR1 MGHRA, CDR2 YSYEKL. CDR3 nucleotide sequence: TGCGCCAGCAGCCAAGTGGCCGCGGGGGACACAGATACGCAGTATTTT. It is translated as CASSQVAAGDTDTQYF.

DNA for the CDR3: TGTGCCAGCAGAGCGACTAGCACAGATACGCAGTATTTT. Translation: CASRATSTDTQYF. The gene calls are TRBV27 and TRBJ2-3; unclear D gene. There are 13 residues in the CDR3. CDR1 and CDR2 from the germline V gene are MNHEY and SMNVEV (reference sequence). Deletions cut 6 bases from V and 0 bases from J, with 7 bases between.

Many counts were recorded for this clonotype. This chain connects TRBV6-6 to TRBJ2-2; unclear D gene. Germline loops: CDR1 MNHNY, CDR2 SVGAGI (reference sequence). There are 12 residues in the CDR3. The V gene lost 6 bases and the J gene lost 3 bases, with 5 bases spanning the gap. CDR3 DNA sequence: TGTGCCAGCAGACGGGACACCGGGGAGCTGTTTTTT. Its protein product is CASRRDTGELFF.

There are many counts of this clonotype. The chain couples TRBV9 to TRBJ2-2; D could derive from TRBD1 or TRBD2 (6 bases each). V was clipped by 0 bases and J by 3 bases, with 12 bases between them. The CDR3 contains 16 residues. Germline values: CDR1 SGDLS, CDR2 YYNGEE. In DNA form, the CDR3 reads TGTGCCAGCAGCGTAGGGATCGGGGGCGACACCGGGGAGCTGTTTTTT. It yields the protein CASSVGIGGDTGELFF.

This clonotype was seen more than once but under ten times. This chain links TRBV20-1 with TRBJ2-5; D ambiguous. Germline CDR1 is DFQATT and CDR2 is SNEGSKA (reference sequence). The CDR3 has 12 residues. Trimming shortened V by 5 bases and J by 2 bases, and 9 bases separated the two germline ends. The CDR3 bases are TGCAGTGCTGGGAATACACAAGAGACCCAGTACTTC. Protein sequence: CSAGNTQETQYF.

This clonotype was seen only a few times. V and J are TRBV20-1 and TRBJ1-1; 7 nucleotides agree with TRBD1. The germline V gene encodes CDR1 DFQATT and CDR2 SNEGSKA (reference sequence). The CDR3 is made up of 14 amino acids. Trimming at V came to 6 bases and at J to 2 bases, leaving 9 bases not matched to a gene. The CDR3 DNA reads TGCAGTGCCACCCCCGGGACAGAAAACACTGAAGCTTTCTTT. Its translation is CSATPGTENTEAFF.

The rearrangement joins TRBV7-2 to TRBJ2-1; perhaps TRBD2 as D (7 bases). The CDR3 is 16 amino acids. Germline V gene sequence: CDR1 SGHTA, CDR2 FQGNSA. V lost 5 bases and J lost 0, with 14 bases in between. Here the CDR3 reads CASSANRGASYNEQFF. CDR3 nucleotide sequence: TGTGCCAGCAGCGCGAACCGGGGGGCCTCCTACAATGAGCAGTTCTTC. Looking up the rest from reference TRBV7-2 and TRBJ2-1 gives the full variable domain: GAGVSQSPSNKVTEKGKDVELRCDPISGHTALYWYRQSLGQGLEFLIYFQGNSAPDKSGLPSDRFSAERTGGSVSTLTIQRTQQEDSAVYLCASSANRGASYNEQFFGPGTRLTVL.

The chain recombines TRBV5-1 with TRBJ2-3, with D tentatively TRBD2 (8 bases). CDR1 is SGHRS and CDR2 is YFSETQ in the germline V gene. This CDR3 comprises 14 residues. V was cut by 4 bases and J by 9 bases, with 18 bases left in between. The CDR3 DNA reads TGCGCCAGCAGCGGGGACAGCCGGGAGGGGACGCAGTATTTT. Translation gives CASSGDSREGTQYF.

This clonotype was observed a single time. The chain couples TRBV7-3 to TRBJ2-1; 10 nucleotides agree with TRBD2. The CDR3 covers 16 residues. In germline, CDR1 is SGHTA, CDR2 FQGTGA. V shed 5 bases, J shed 2 bases, and the junction held 6 bases outside the gene matches. CDR3 in DNA: TGTGCCAGCAGCGGAGACGGGACTAGCGCCTACAATGAGCAGTTCTTC. Translating it yields CASSGDGTSAYNEQFF.

The V call is TRBV3-1, the J call TRBJ1-1; D call uncertain. CDR3 length equals 14 residues. Germline-derived CDR1 and CDR2 are LGHDT and YNNKEL (reference sequence). Trimming left V 0 bases short and J 3 bases short, with 8 bases between. CDR3 in DNA: TGTGCCAGCAGCCAAGATCTGGCGTACACTGAAGCTTTCTTT. Translated: CASSQDLAYTEAFF.

This clonotype was picked up a small number of times. The chain couples TRBV27 to TRBJ2-7; 9 nucleotides line up with TRBD1. The CDR3 loop spans 16 amino acids. The V gene end was trimmed by 6 bases and the J gene end by 3 bases; junction bases not matched to a gene: 12. In germline, CDR1 is MNHEY, CDR2 SMNVEV (reference sequence). The DNA of the CDR3 is TGTGCCAGCAGCATAATCCCCGGGACAGGGCGCTACGAGCAGTACTTC. It codes for CASSIIPGTGRYEQYF.

The rearrangement joins TRBV9 to TRBJ2-1, with 8 bases that match TRBD2. CDR1 and CDR2 (germline): SGDLS, YYNGEE. CDR3 size: 14 residues. V lost 0 bases and J lost 5; bases outside the gene matches: 1. CDR3 sequence (DNA): TGTGCCAGCAGCGTAGGGCGGGGGGACAATGAGCAGTTCTTC. Its translation: CASSVGRGDNEQFF. Based on the CDR3 plus reference TRBV9 and TRBJ2-1, the full variable domain is DSGVTQTPKHLITATGQRVTLRCSPRSGDLSVYWYQQSLDQGLQFLIQYYNGEERAKGNILERFSAQQFPDLHSELNLSSLELGDSALYFCASSVGRGDNEQFFGPGTRLTVL.

The chain has TRBV5-4 and TRBJ2-3, with no clear D. This CDR3 has 13 amino acids. Between the trimmed V and J ends, which lost 2 bases and 5 bases, there was a span of 9 bases. CDR1 and CDR2 (germline): SGHNT, YYREEE (reference sequence). CDR3 DNA: TGTGCCAGCAGCTTCTTGCTTCGAGATACGCAGTATTTT. It codes for CASSFLLRDTQYF.

This chain uses TRBV20-1 with TRBJ2-5; D perhaps matches TRBD2 (5 bases). CDR1 and CDR2 (germline): DFQATT, SNEGSKA (reference sequence). V dropped 2 bases and J dropped 2 bases, with 15 bases sitting between them. The CDR3 totals 15 residues. CDR3 in amino acids: CSARSSRLAQETQYF. The CDR3, as DNA: TGCAGTGCTAGAAGTTCGCGGCTAGCTCAAGAGACCCAGTACTTC.

The genes are TRBV28 and TRBJ1-5; 7 bases agree with TRBD1. CDR1 and CDR2 (germline): MDHEN, SYDVKM. CDR3 length: 14 residues. V shed 5 bases and J 6 bases; nucleotides not matched to a gene: 7. CDR3 region: CASSLTGVVQPQHF. CDR3 sequence (DNA): TGTGCCAGCAGTCTAACAGGGGTGGTTCAGCCCCAGCATTTT. The variable domain in full, with the rest retrieved from reference TRBV28 and TRBJ1-5, is DVKVTQSSRYLVKRTGEKVFLECVQDMDHENMFWYRQDPGLGLRLIYFSYDVKMKEKGDIPEGYSVSREKKERFSLILESASTNQTSMYLCASSLTGVVQPQHFGDGTRLSIL.

The chain combines TRBV3-1 with TRBJ2-1, with TRBD2 as a possible D gene (6 bases). V lost 2 bases to trimming and J lost 6 bases, with 14 bases between them. CDR3 length equals 15 residues. Germline CDR1 and CDR2: LGHDT and YNNKEL (reference sequence). The CDR3 DNA follows: TGTGCCAGCAGCCAACCGGGAGTAATGGGCAATGAGCAGTTCTTC. The encoded protein is CASSQPGVMGNEQFF.

The gene calls are TRBV5-5 and TRBJ2-7; D is unresolved. Trimming shortened V by 0 bases and J by 0 bases, and 4 bases separated the two germline ends. Germline lookup yields CDR1 SGHKS and CDR2 YYEKEE (reference sequence). The CDR3 is 13 residues long. CDR3 in DNA: TGTGCCAGCAGCTTGGTGAGCTCCTACGAGCAGTACGTC. Translation gives CASSLVSSYEQYV.

This clonotype was seen a few times. The gene calls are TRBV7-9 and TRBJ2-7, with 10 bases matching TRBD2. This CDR3 contains 15 residues. The junction had 4 bases not matched to a gene; V was cut back by 4 bases and J by 1 base. Germline V gene data show CDR1 as SEHNR and CDR2 as FQNEAQ (reference sequence). The CDR3 sequence: CASSSWTSGSYEQYF. CDR3 sequence (DNA): TGTGCCAGCAGCTCCTGGACTAGCGGATCCTACGAGCAGTACTTC.